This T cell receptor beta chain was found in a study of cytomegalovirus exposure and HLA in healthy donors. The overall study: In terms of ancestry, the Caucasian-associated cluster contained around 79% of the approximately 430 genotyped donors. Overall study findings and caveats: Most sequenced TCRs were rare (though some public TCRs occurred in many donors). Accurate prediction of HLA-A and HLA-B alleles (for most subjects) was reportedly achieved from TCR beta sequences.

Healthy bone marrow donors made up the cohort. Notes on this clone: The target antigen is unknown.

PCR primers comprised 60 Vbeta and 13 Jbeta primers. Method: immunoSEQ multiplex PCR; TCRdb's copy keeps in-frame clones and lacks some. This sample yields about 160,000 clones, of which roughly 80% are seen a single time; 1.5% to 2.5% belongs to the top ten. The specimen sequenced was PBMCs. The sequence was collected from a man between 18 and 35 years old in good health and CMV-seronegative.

The CDR3 DNA is TGTGCCAGTAGCCGAAATATGGGGTCGACAGGGTTGAACACTGAAGCTTTCTTT. It translates to CASSRNMGSTGLNTEAFF. The rearrangement uses TRBV19 and TRBJ1-1, with 7 nucleotides matching TRBD1. This CDR3 contains 18 residues. V lost 6 bases to trimming and J lost 0 bases; unmatched junction nucleotides: 16. From germline, CDR1 is LNHDA and CDR2 SQIVND (reference sequence).